This TCR beta chain was obtained from a study of radiation and T cells in renal cell carcinoma. Study observations and caveats: From baseline, blood top tumor clonotypes peaked at 2 weeks post-radiation. Baseline intratumoral clonotype presence is unknown without pretreatment biopsies.

This CDR3 has 14 residues. Trimming took 0 bases from V and 5 from J, leaving 5 bases between them. The germline V gene encodes CDR1 SGHTA and CDR2 FQGTGA. For this clone: Its antigen is still unknown.

Profiling relied on immunoSEQ multiplex PCR, and the TCRdb table lists in-frame clones only, not all of them. Here the sample spans roughly 130,000 clones, roughly 84% being singletons. This sample's time point: baseline pretreatment blood. Treatment noted: 15 Gy SBRT to primary tumor, nephrectomy 4 weeks later. Serial blood draws occurred at baseline and 2 and 4 weeks post-SBRT. The tumor was a clear cell renal cell carcinoma. The chain uses TRBV7-3 and TRBJ1-6, with D uncertain. Here the sequenced sample was blood, taken from a patient whose treatment included radiotherapy and nephrectomy. This sequence originates from a woman in her forties or fifties with renal cell carcinoma. The CDR3 bases are TGTGCCAGCAGCTTAACACGGAATAATTCACCCCTCCACTTT. Protein sequence: CASSLTRNNSPLHF.